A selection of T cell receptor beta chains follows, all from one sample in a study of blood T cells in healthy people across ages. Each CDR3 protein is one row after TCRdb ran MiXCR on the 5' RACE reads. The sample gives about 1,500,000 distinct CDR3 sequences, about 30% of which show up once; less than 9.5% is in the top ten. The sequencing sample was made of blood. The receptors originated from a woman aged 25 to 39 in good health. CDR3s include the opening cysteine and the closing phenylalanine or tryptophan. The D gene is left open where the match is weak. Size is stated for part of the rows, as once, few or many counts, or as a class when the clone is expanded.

CDR3 DNA: TGTGCCAGCAGTTTTGCGGCCACCGGGCAGGATTCACCCCTCCACTTT; CDR3 protein: CASSFAATGQDSPLHF; D gene: .; clone size: once; V gene: TRBV28; J gene: TRBJ1-6
CDR3 DNA: TGTGCCAGCAGCGCCACGGGACTAGCGACCGGGGAGCTGTTTTTT; CDR3 protein: CASSATGLATGELFF; D gene: TRBD2; clone size: .; V gene: TRBV7-9; J gene: TRBJ2-2
CDR3 DNA: TGTGCCAGCAGACGGGCCCTGAACACTGAAGCTTTCTTT; CDR3 protein: CASRRALNTEAFF; D gene: .; clone size: .; V gene: TRBV6-1; J gene: TRBJ1-1
CDR3 DNA: TGCAGTGCTAGCCCGACAGACTCCTACGAGCAGTACTTC; CDR3 protein: CSASPTDSYEQYF; D gene: .; clone size: few; V gene: TRBV20-1; J gene: TRBJ2-7
CDR3 DNA: TGTGCCAGCAGCTTAGCGTCAGGGTTGACTGAAGCTTTCTTT; CDR3 protein: CASSLASGLTEAFF; D gene: .; clone size: .; V gene: TRBV7-2; J gene: TRBJ1-1
CDR3 DNA: TGCGTCGGGAGGGAAAAACTGTTTTTT; CDR3 protein: CVGREKLFF; D gene: .; clone size: .; V gene: TRBV5-1; J gene: TRBJ1-4
CDR3 DNA: TGTGCCAGCGGCCAACAGAGCTCCTACGAGCAGTACTTC; CDR3 protein: CASGQQSSYEQYF; D gene: .; clone size: many; V gene: TRBV3-1; J gene: TRBJ2-7
CDR3 DNA: TGTGCCAGATTCACTCCAATTTCTAGCGGGAAAAAGGAAGAGCAGTACTTC; CDR3 protein: CARFTPISSGKKEEQYF; D gene: TRBD2; clone size: many; V gene: TRBV6-2/TRBV6-3; J gene: TRBJ2-7
CDR3 DNA: TGTGCCAGCAGTGAAATTGAAGGGGGCACTGAAGCTTTCTTT; CDR3 protein: CASSEIEGGTEAFF; D gene: .; clone size: .; V gene: TRBV6-1; J gene: TRBJ1-1
CDR3 DNA: TGTGCCAGCAGTAAGGCTTCTCTAGCGGGGCGCCACGAGCAGTACTTC; CDR3 protein: CASSKASLAGRHEQYF; D gene: TRBD2; clone size: many; V gene: TRBV6-1; J gene: TRBJ2-7
CDR3 DNA: TGTGCCGGCAGCTTGGGACAGGCTAACAATGAGCAGTTCTTC; CDR3 protein: CAGSLGQANNEQFF; D gene: TRBD1; clone size: .; V gene: TRBV7-7; J gene: TRBJ2-1
CDR3 DNA: TGTGCTAGTGGTCTGCAGTACGGCTATGGCTACACCTTC; CDR3 protein: CASGLQYGYGYTF; D gene: .; clone size: .; V gene: TRBV12-5; J gene: TRBJ1-2
CDR3 DNA: TGCGCCTGGAGTGTACCCGGTCAGCCCCAGCATTTT; CDR3 protein: CAWSVPGQPQHF; D gene: .; clone size: .; V gene: TRBV30; J gene: TRBJ1-5
CDR3 DNA: TGCGCCAGCAGCTTGTTTTCGGACGCCGGCTACGAGCAGTACTTC; CDR3 protein: CASSLFSDAGYEQYF; D gene: .; clone size: many; V gene: TRBV5-1; J gene: TRBJ2-7
CDR3 DNA: TGCGCCAGCAGCTTGGCCGGGGGACTAGAGAAGTTCTTC; CDR3 protein: CASSLAGGLEKFF; D gene: TRBD2; clone size: .; V gene: TRBV5-1; J gene: TRBJ2-1
CDR3 DNA: TGTGCCAGCAGTTACTCACAAAAGACAGCTAACTATGGCTACACCTTC; CDR3 protein: CASSYSQKTANYGYTF; D gene: .; clone size: few; V gene: TRBV6-2/TRBV6-3; J gene: TRBJ1-2
CDR3 DNA: TGTGCCAGCAGTCATTCAGTCCCGGGACTAGAGAGTGAGCAGTACTTC; CDR3 protein: CASSHSVPGLESEQYF; D gene: TRBD2; clone size: many; V gene: TRBV6-7; J gene: TRBJ2-7
CDR3 DNA: TGTGCCAGCAGGCCCAGACAGGTTGAAGCTTTCTTT; CDR3 protein: CASRPRQVEAFF; D gene: .; clone size: once; V gene: TRBV28; J gene: TRBJ1-1
CDR3 DNA: TGTGCCAGCAGCGGCGGGAAACAGGGGGCCTACAATGAGCAGTTCTTC; CDR3 protein: CASSGGKQGAYNEQFF; D gene: TRBD1; clone size: .; V gene: TRBV7-9; J gene: TRBJ2-1
CDR3 DNA: TGTGCCAGCAGCTCTAGCGGGAGTGAGGAGACCCAGTACTTC; CDR3 protein: CASSSSGSEETQYF; D gene: TRBD2; clone size: many; V gene: TRBV12-3/TRBV12-4; J gene: TRBJ2-5
CDR3 DNA: TGCGCCAGCAGCCCCCGGACTAGCGGGTGCTACGAGCAGTACTTC; CDR3 protein: CASSPRTSGCYEQYF; D gene: TRBD2; clone size: .; V gene: TRBV4-1; J gene: TRBJ2-7
CDR3 DNA: TGTGCCATCAGTGAGCGGAGTGACAATGAGCAGTACTTC; CDR3 protein: CAISERSDNEQYF; D gene: .; clone size: .; V gene: TRBV10-3; J gene: TRBJ2-7
CDR3 DNA: TGCAGTGCTTCTTACCCGGGACTCATGACTAAGAACACTGAAGCTTTCTTT; CDR3 protein: CSASYPGLMTKNTEAFF; D gene: .; clone size: .; V gene: TRBV20-1; J gene: TRBJ1-1
CDR3 DNA: TGTGCCAGCTCACCACCCGGGACTAGGTACGAGACCCAGTACTTC; CDR3 protein: CASSPPGTRYETQYF; D gene: TRBD2; clone size: many; V gene: TRBV18; J gene: TRBJ2-5
CDR3 DNA: TGCAGCGTTGGGGATCTCAATCAGCCCCAGCATTTT; CDR3 protein: CSVGDLNQPQHF; D gene: .; clone size: many; V gene: TRBV29-1; J gene: TRBJ1-5